This TCR beta chain was found in a study of identical twins. TCRdb analysed the 5' RACE reads with MiXCR anew, one entry per CDR3 protein. Of about 900,000 distinct CDR3 sequences listed, about 12% are singletons. The CDR3 is 15 residues long. With 4 bases clipped from V and 4 bases from J, the junction kept 6 bases outside the gene matches. The germline V gene encodes CDR1 SGHNT and CDR2 YYREEE (reference sequence). Healthy Caucasians were all of the donors. This clonotype was seen only a few times. The same specimen was also included in a second study, on yellow fever vaccine responses in identical twins.

The sample consisted of PBMCs. The genes are TRBV5-4 and TRBJ2-1; 9 bases are shared with TRBD1. This receptor was obtained from a woman aged 18-30 years in good health. For the CDR3, the DNA is TGTGCCAGCAGCCGGGGAGGGACAGGGTACAATGAGCAGTTCTTC. Residues: CASSRGGTGYNEQFF.